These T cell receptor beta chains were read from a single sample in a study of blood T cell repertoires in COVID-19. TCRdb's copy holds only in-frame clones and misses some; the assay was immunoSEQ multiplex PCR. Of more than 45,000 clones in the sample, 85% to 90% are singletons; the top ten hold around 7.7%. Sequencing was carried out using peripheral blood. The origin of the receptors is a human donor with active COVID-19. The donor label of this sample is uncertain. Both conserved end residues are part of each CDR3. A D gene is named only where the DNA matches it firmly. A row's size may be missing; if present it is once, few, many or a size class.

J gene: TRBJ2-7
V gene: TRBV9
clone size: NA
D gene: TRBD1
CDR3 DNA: TGTGCCAGCAGCGCGGACTTAGGGACAGACGGCGTACGGTACTTC
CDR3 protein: CASSADLGTDGVRYF

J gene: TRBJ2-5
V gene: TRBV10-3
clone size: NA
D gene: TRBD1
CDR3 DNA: TGTGCCATCAGTGAGCAGGGGGCGTTAGAGACCCAGTACTTC
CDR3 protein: CAISEQGALETQYF

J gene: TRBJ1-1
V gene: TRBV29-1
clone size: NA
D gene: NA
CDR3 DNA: TGCAGCGTTGACAGAACGAACACTGAAGCTTTCTTT
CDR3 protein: CSVDRTNTEAFF

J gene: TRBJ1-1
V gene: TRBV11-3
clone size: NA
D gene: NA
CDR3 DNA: TGTGCCAGCAGCTCCTCCCGACAGATTGAAGCTTTCTTT
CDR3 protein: CASSSSRQIEAFF

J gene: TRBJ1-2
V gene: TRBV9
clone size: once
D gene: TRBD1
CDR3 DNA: TGTGCCAGCAGCGCCACAGGGGTGGCTTACTATGGCTACACCTTC
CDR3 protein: CASSATGVAYYGYTF

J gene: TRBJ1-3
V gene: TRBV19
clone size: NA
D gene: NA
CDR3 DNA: TGTGCCAGTAACATGGGCGCTCCCCGCTCTGGAAACACCATATATTTT
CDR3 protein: CASNMGAPRSGNTIYF

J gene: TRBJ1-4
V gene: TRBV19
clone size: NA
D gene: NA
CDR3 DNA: TGTGCCAGTAGTATCGGGGATGAAAAACTGTTTTTT
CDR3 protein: CASSIGDEKLFF

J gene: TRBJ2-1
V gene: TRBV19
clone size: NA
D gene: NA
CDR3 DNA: TGTGCCAGTAGTAGAGGAGGGTACCAGTGGACCGGGGGATACAATGAGCAGTTCTTC
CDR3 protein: CASSRGGYQWTGGYNEQFF

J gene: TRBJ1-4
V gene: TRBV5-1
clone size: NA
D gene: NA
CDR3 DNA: TGCGCCAGCAGCTTGAGCGGGTTCCCCGAAAAACTGTTTTTT
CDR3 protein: CASSLSGFPEKLFF

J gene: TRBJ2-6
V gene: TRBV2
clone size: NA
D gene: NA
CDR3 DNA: TGTGCCAGCAGTGAAGCGCGCGGGGCCAACGTCCTGACTTTC
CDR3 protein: CASSEARGANVLTF

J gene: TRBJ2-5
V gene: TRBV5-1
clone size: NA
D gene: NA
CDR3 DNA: TGCGCCAGCAGCTTCTCCACTACCCAAGAGACCCAGTACTTC
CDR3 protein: CASSFSTTQETQYF

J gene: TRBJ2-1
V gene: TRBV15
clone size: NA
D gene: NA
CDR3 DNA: TGTGCCACCAGTCAACTGAGATACAATGAGCAGTTCTTC
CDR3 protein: CATSQLRYNEQFF

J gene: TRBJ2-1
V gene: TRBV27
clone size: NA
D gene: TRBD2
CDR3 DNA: TGTGCCAGCAGTCCCCGACTGAGCGGGGGCTACAATGAGCAGTTCTTC
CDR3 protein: CASSPRLSGGYNEQFF

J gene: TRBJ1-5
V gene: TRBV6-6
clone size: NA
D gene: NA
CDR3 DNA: TGTGCCAGCAGTTACGTCGGGGAAATTCCGCCCCAGCATTTT
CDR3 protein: CASSYVGEIPPQHF

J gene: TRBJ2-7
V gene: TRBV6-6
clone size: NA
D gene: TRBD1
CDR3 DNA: TGTGCCAGCACCGACAGGGCCGGGTACGAGCAGTACTTC
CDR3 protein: CASTDRAGYEQYF

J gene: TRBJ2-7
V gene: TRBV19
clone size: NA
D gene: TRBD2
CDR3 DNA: TGTGCCAGTAGTAGACAGACTAGCGGCTACGAGCAGTACTTC
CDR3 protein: CASSRQTSGYEQYF

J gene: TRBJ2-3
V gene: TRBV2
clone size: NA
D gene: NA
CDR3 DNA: TGTGCCAGCAGTGGTGACCAGGCTAGCACAGATACGCAGTATTTT
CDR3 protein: CASSGDQASTDTQYF

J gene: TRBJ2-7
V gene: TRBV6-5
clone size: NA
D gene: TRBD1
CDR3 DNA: TGTGCCAGCAGTTACTCCGGACAGGGCGCCTACGAGCAGTACTTC
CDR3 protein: CASSYSGQGAYEQYF

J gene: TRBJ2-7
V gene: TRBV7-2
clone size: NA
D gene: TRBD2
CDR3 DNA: TGTGCCAGCAGCTTAGCCGCCGGGACTAGCAGTTACGAGCAGTACTTC
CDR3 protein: CASSLAAGTSSYEQYF

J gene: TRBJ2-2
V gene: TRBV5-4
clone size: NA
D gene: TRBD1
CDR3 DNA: TGTGCCAGCAGCTTGGAGGGGACAGTCTATCGGGGGGAGCTGTTTTTT
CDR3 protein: CASSLEGTVYRGELFF

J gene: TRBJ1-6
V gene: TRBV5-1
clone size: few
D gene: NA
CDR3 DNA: TGCGCCAGCAGCTACGACAGTGGTATGCCACCCCTCCACTTT
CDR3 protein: CASSYDSGMPPLHF

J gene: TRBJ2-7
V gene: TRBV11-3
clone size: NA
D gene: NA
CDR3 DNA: TGTGCCAGCAGCTTAGACCCATACGAGCAGTACTTC
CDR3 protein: CASSLDPYEQYF

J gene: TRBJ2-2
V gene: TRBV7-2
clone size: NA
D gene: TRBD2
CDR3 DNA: TGTGCCAGCAGCGAGCAGGGACTAGCGGGAGGTGTCGCCGGGGAGCTGTTTTTT
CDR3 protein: CASSEQGLAGGVAGELFF

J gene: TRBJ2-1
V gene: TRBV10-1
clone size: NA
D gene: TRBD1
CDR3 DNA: TGCGCCAGCAGAACTACCGGGACAGGGAACAATGAGCAGTTCTTC
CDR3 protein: CASRTTGTGNNEQFF

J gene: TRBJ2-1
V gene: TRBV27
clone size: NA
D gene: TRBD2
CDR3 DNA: TGTGCCAGCAGTCTCGGACTAGCGTATGAGCAGTTCTTC
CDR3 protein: CASSLGLAYEQFF

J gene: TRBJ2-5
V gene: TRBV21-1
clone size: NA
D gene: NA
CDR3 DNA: TGTGCCAGCAGCCCACGGGACAGGGGACCACAAGAGACCCGGTACTTC
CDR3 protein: CASSPRDRGPQETRYF

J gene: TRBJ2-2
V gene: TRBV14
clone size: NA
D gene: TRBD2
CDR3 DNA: TGTGCCAGCAGCCTGGGACTAGCGAACACCGGGGAGCTGTTTTTT
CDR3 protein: CASSLGLANTGELFF

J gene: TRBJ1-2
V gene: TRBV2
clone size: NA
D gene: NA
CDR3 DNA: TGTGCCAGCAGGATGATAGTAGTAACCTATGGCTACACCTTC
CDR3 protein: CASRMIVVTYGYTF

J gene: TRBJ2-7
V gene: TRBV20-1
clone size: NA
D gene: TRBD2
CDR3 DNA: TGCAGTGCTAGTGGCGGGAGAAGCTCCTACGAGCAGTACTTC
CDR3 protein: CSASGGRSSYEQYF

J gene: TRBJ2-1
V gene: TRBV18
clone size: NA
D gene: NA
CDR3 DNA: TGTGCCAGCTCACCACCGAGGGCGGGCTCCTACAATGAGCAGTTCTTC
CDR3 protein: CASSPPRAGSYNEQFF

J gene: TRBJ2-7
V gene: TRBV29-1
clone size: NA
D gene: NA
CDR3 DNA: TGCAGCGTTACTAAACCGTTGGGGCACGGATACGAGCAGTACTTC
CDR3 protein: CSVTKPLGHGYEQYF

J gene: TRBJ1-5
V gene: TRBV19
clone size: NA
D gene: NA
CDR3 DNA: TGTGCCAGTTCAACAGGGTGGGAGCCCCAGCATTTT
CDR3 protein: CASSTGWEPQHF

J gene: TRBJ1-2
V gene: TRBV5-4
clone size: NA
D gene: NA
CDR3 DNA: TGTGCCAGCAGCACCCAGGGGATGGGTGATGGCTACACCTTC
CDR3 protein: CASSTQGMGDGYTF

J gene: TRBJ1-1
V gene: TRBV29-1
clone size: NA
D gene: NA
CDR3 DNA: TGCAGCGTTGAAAGCGGGGTGGGGACGAAGGGTTTCTTT
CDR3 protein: CSVESGVGTKGFF

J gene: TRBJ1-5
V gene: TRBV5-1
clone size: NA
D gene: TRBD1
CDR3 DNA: TGCGCCAGCAGCCCGGACAGGGGAAGCCAGCCCCAGCATTTT
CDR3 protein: CASSPDRGSQPQHF

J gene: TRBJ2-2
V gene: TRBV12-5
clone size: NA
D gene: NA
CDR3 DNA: TGTGCTAGTGGTTTGGAATCTTTCAGGGTCGTCGGGGAGCTGTTTTTT
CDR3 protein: CASGLESFRVVGELFF

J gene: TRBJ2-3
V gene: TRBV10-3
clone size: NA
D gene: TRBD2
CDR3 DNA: TGTGCCATCAATCCCGTAGCGGGAGGGGGACCAGATACGCAGTATTTT
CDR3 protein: CAINPVAGGGPDTQYF

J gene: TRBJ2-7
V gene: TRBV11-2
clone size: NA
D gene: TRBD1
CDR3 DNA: TGTGCCAGCAGCCTACGACAGGGGGTATACGAGCAGTACTTC
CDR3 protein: CASSLRQGVYEQYF

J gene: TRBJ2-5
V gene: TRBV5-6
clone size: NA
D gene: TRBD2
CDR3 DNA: TGTGCCAGCAGCTTGGGGACTAGCGGACAAGAGACCCAGTACTTC
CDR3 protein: CASSLGTSGQETQYF

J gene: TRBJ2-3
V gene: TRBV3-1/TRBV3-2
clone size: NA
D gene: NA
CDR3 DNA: TGTGCCAGCAGCCAACTTAGCACAGATACGCAGTATTTT
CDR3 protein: CASSQLSTDTQYF

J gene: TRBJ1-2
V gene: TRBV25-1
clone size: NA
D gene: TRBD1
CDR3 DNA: TGTGCCAGCAGTTTTACAGGGGGCTGGGCTGGCTACACCTTC
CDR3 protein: CASSFTGGWAGYTF

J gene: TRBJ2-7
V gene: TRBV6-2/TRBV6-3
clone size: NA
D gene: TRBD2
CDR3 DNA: TGTGCCAGCAGTTACGGGCTAGCGGGAGAACTTTACGAGCAGTACTTC
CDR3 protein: CASSYGLAGELYEQYF